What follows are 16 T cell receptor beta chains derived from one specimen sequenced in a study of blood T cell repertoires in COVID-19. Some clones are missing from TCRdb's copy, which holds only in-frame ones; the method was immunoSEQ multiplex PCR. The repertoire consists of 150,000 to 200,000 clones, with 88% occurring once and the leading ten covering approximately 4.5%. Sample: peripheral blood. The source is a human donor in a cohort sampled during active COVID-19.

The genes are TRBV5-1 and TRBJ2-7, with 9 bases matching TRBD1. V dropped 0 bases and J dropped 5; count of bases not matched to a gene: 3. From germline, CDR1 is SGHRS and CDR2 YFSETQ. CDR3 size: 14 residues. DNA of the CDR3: TGCGCCAGCAGCTTGGAGGGACAGGGCGACGAGCAGTACTTC. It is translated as CASSLEGQGDEQYF.

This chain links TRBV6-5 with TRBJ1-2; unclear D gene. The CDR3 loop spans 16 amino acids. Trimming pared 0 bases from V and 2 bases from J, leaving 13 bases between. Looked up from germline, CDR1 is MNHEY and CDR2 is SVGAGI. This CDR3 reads CASSYSSPRFNYGYTF. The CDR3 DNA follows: TGTGCCAGCAGTTACTCGTCCCCTAGGTTCAACTATGGCTACACCTTC.

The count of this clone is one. The CDR3 DNA is TGTGCCAGCAGTTCCGCGTTTAGCGGGAGGCAAACCGGGGAGCTGTTTTTT. Its translation: CASSSAFSGRQTGELFF. V and J are TRBV6-2 or TRBV6-3 and TRBJ2-2; 10 bases are a match to TRBD2. The V gene's germline CDR1 is MNHEY and CDR2 SVGEGT. The CDR3 length is 17 residues. The trim removed 4 bases at V and 5 bases at J, leaving 10 bases unmatched.

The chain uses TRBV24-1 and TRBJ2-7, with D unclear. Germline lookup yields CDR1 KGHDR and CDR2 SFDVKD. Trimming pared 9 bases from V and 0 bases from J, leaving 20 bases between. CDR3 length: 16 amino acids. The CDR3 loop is CATGVASTYNSYEQYF. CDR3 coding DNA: TGTGCCACCGGAGTCGCCAGCACCTACAACTCCTACGAGCAGTACTTC.

The chain's CDR3 is CASSSDRMGQFF. CDR3 coding DNA: TGTGCCAGCAGTTCCGACAGGATGGGTCAGTTCTTC. This rearrangement joins TRBV7-2 to TRBJ2-1, with D tentatively TRBD1 (6 bases). Germline V gives CDR1 SGHTA, CDR2 FQGNSA. V was cut by 6 bases and J by 13 bases, with 16 bases left in between. This CDR3 region has 12 residues.

CDR3 protein: CASSDRNNSPLHF. The CDR3, as DNA: TGTGCCAGTAGTGACAGAAATAATTCACCCCTCCACTTT. V is TRBV19 and J is TRBJ1-6; D may be TRBD1 (5 bases). The germline V gene has CDR1 LNHDA and CDR2 SQIVND (reference sequence). The CDR3 has 13 amino acids. The germline V and J ends were trimmed by 5 bases and 5 bases, with 7 bases remaining between them. Full variable domain (missing parts from reference TRBV19 and TRBJ1-6): DGGITQSPKYLFRKEGQNVTLSCEQNLNHDAMYWYRQDPGQGLRLIYYSQIVNDFQKGDIAEGYSVSREKKESFPLTVTSAQKNPTAFYLCASSDRNNSPLHFGNGTRLTVT.

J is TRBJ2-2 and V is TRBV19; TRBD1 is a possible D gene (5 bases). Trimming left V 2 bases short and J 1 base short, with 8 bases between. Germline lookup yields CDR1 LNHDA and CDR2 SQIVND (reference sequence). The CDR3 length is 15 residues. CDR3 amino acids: CASSISDRNTGELFF. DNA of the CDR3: TGTGCCAGTAGTATATCAGACAGGAACACCGGGGAGCTGTTTTTT.

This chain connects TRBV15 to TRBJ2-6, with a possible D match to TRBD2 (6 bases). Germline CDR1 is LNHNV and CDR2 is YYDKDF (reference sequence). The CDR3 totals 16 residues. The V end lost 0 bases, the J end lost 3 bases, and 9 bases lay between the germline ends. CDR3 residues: CATSRDAGYGANVLTF. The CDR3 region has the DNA TGTGCCACCAGCAGAGATGCGGGGTATGGGGCCAACGTCCTGACTTTC.

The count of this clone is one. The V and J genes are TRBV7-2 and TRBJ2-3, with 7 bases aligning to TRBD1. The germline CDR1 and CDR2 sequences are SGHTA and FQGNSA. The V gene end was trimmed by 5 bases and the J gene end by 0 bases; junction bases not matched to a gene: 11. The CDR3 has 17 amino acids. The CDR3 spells CASSLRPGTASTDTQYF. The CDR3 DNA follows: TGTGCCAGCAGCCTACGCCCCGGGACAGCTAGCACAGATACGCAGTATTTT.

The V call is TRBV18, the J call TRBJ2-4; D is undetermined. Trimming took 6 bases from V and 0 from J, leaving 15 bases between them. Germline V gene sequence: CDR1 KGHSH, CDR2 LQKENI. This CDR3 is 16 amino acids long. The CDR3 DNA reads TGTGCCAGCTCTCGAGACAAGACACTAGCCAAAAACATTCAGTACTTC. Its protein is CASSRDKTLAKNIQYF.

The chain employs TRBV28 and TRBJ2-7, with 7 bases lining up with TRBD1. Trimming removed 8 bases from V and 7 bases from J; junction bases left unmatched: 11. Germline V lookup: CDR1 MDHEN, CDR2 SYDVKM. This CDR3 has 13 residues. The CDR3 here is CASQPTGIEEQYF. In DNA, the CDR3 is TGTGCCAGCCAGCCGACAGGGATAGAGGAGCAGTACTTC.

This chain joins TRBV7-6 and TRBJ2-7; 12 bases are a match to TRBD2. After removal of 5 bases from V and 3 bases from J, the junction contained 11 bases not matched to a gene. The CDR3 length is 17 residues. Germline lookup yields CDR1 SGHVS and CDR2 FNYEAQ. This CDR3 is CASSPDMGTSGFYEQYF. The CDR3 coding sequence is TGTGCCAGCAGCCCCGACATGGGGACTAGCGGGTTCTACGAGCAGTACTTC.

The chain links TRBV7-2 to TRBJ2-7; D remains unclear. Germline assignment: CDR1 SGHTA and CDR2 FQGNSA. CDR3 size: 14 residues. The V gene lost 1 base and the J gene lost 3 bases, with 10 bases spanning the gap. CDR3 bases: TGTGCCAGCAGCTTAGAGTCACTTTTCTACGAGCAGTACTTC. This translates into CASSLESLFYEQYF.

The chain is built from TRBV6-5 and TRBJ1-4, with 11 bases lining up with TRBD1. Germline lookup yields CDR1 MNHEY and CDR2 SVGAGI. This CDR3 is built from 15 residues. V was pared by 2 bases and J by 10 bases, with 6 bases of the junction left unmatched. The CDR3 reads CASSYDGQGARKLFF. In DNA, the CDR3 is TGTGCCAGCAGTTACGACGGACAGGGGGCGCGAAAACTGTTTTTT.

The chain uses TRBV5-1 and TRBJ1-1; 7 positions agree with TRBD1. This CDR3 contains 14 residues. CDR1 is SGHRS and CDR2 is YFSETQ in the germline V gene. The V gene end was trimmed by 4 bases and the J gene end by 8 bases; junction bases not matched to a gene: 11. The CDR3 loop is CASSPIQGTTEAFF. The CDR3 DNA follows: TGCGCCAGCAGCCCGATACAGGGGACCACCGAAGCTTTCTTT.

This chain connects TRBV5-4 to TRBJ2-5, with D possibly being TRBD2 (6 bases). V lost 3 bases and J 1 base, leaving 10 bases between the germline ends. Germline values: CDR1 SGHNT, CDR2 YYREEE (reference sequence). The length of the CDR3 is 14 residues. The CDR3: CASSWAGTQETQYF. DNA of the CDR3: TGTGCCAGCAGCTGGGCGGGAACCCAAGAGACCCAGTACTTC. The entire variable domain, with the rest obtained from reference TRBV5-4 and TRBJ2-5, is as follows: ETGVTQSPTHLIKTRGQQVTLRCSSQSGHNTVSWYQQALGQGPQFIFQYYREEENGRGNFPPRFSGLQFPNYSSELNVNALELDDSALYLCASSWAGTQETQYFGPGTRLLVL.